The text below deals with one T cell receptor (beta chain). Its antigen is still unknown. For each CDR3 protein, TCRdb gives one entry from its re-call of the 5' RACE reads, without DNA. This sample contains about 450,000 distinct CDR3 sequences. This CDR3 is built from 14 residues. Germline assignment: CDR1 SGHVS and CDR2 FQNEAQ. This sample was included in a study of T cells expressing NK-cell markers. Study-wide points: As a fraction of CD8+ T cells, dominant NKG2C+ clonotypes reached roughly 1.0-8% in more than five donors.

This TCR derives from a woman aged 18 to 75 in good health. V is TRBV7-8 and J is TRBJ2-2. The specimen was blood T cells: a sorted CD56 or NKG2C T cell subset, CD4+ or CD8+ T cells, or bulk PBMC T cells (not recorded which). The CDR3 loop is CASSLGPEAGELFF.